Included here is one T cell receptor beta chain sequence, with context. The target antigen is unknown. V dropped 7 bases and J dropped 4 bases, with 10 bases sitting between them. From germline, CDR1 is SGHVS and CDR2 FNYEAQ. The CDR3 runs to 12 residues. Each CDR3 protein is one row after TCRdb ran MiXCR on the reads. The sample lists about 700,000 distinct CDR3 sequences, 30% to 35% occurring once. The data originate from a study of T cell repertoires in cytomegalovirus infection. This TCR was sampled from a human donor in good health (CMV status not recorded). Some clones in this sample may be carry-over from other donors' samples. The rearrangement joins TRBV7-6 to TRBJ2-5, with D unclear. Sample: cultured PBMCs, taken from culture after CMV antigen stimulation. The CDR3 sequence is CASTPMGETQYF. Here the CDR3 DNA reads TGTGCCAGCACCCCAATGGGAGAGACCCAGTACTTC.